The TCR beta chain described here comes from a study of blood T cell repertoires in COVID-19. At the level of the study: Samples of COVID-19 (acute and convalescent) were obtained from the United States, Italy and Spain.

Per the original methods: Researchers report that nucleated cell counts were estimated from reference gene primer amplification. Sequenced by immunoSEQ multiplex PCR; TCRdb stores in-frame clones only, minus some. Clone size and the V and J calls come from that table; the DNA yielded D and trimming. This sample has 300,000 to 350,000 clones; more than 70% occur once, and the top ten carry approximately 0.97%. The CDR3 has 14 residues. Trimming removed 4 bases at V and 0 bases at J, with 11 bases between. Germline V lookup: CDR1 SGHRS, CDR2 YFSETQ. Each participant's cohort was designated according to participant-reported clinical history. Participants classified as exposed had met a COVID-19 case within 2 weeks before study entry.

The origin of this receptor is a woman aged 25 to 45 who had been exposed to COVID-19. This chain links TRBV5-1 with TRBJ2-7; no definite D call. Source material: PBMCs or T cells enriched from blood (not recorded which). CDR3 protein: CASSTSVNSYEQYF. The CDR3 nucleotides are TGCGCCAGCAGCACCTCAGTAAACTCCTACGAGCAGTACTTC.